One sample yielded the 29 T cell receptor beta chains listed below, sequenced in a study of early T cells in non-severe SARS-CoV-2 infection. One entry per CDR3 protein, called by TCRdb with MiXCR from the 5' RACE reads. The sample carries approximately 81,000 distinct CDR3 sequences, under 15% recorded once. The source material was whole blood. Receptors were obtained from an adult who was a healthcare worker with PCR-confirmed SARS-CoV-2 infection or an uninfected control (not recorded which).

The chain has TRBV6-5 and TRBJ2-7, with 11 bases lining up with TRBD2. CDR1 and CDR2 (germline): MNHEY, SVGAGI. The CDR3 spans 19 residues. Germline trimming cut 0 bases from V and 0 bases from J; bases unmatched to any gene: 10. In DNA form, the CDR3 reads TGTGCCAGCAGTTACTCCCCACCTTCAACTAGCGGGAGCTCCTACGAGCAGTACTTC. The encoded protein is CASSYSPPSTSGSSYEQYF.

V and J are TRBV12-3 or TRBV12-4 and TRBJ2-5, with 10 bases matching TRBD2. The CDR3 consists of 18 residues. Germline trimming cut 3 bases from V and 4 bases from J; bases unmatched to any gene: 14. CDR3 region: CASSLLASGGSGRETQYF. CDR3 DNA: TGTGCCAGCAGTTTGTTGGCTAGCGGGGGATCAGGTCGAGAGACCCAGTACTTC.

There are a few counts of this clonotype. The rearrangement joins TRBV7-2 to TRBJ2-5; tentatively, D is TRBD2 (5 bases). This CDR3 has 14 amino acids. Trimming stripped 4 bases from V and 5 bases from J, with 14 bases between. In germline, CDR1 is SGHTA, CDR2 FQGNSA. CDR3 in amino acids: CASSSNGERETQYF. The CDR3 nucleotides are TGTGCCAGCAGCTCCAACGGGGAGAGGGAGACCCAGTACTTC.

This rearrangement joins TRBV6-2 or TRBV6-3 to TRBJ2-7; D call uncertain. The germline gives CDR1 MNHEY, CDR2 SVGEGT. The CDR3 consists of 12 residues. The V end lost 6 bases, the J end lost 2 bases, and 8 bases lay between the germline ends. In DNA form, the CDR3 reads TGTGCCAGCAGGACCGACCCCTACGAGCAGTACTTC. Protein product: CASRTDPYEQYF.

This chain connects TRBV14 to TRBJ2-2, with 13 bases aligning to TRBD2. V lost 1 base, J lost 6 bases, and 2 bases stayed unmatched. The CDR3 loop spans 16 amino acids. Per germline, CDR1 SGHDN and CDR2 FVKESK. This CDR3 reads CASSQGGLAGAGELFF. DNA of the CDR3: TGTGCCAGCAGCCAAGGCGGACTAGCGGGAGCCGGGGAGCTGTTTTTT.

This clonotype has more than one count but fewer than ten. This sequence joins TRBV7-2 and TRBJ2-1; a weak D match, TRBD2 (5 bases). V lost 5 bases to trimming and J lost 7 bases, with 15 bases between them. The CDR3 length is 14 residues. Germline CDR1 reads SGHTA; CDR2 reads FQGNSA. CDR3 coding DNA: TGTGCCAGCAGCCCGGCGAGGGCGAGGAATGAGCAGTTCTTC. It yields the protein CASSPARARNEQFF.

This clonotype came up a few times. The chain combines TRBV20-1 with TRBJ2-1; 11 bases fit TRBD2. V shed 2 bases, J shed 2 bases, and the junction held 11 bases outside the gene matches. The CDR3 totals 18 residues. Germline lookup yields CDR1 DFQATT and CDR2 SNEGSKA (reference sequence). The CDR3 here is CSARTSLAGGRTYNEQFF. CDR3 in DNA: TGCAGTGCTAGAACTTCGCTAGCGGGAGGTCGAACCTACAATGAGCAGTTCTTC.

This clonotype was counted only a few times. The chain employs TRBV20-1 and TRBJ2-3; 7 bases match TRBD2. CDR3 size: 10 residues. The germline V gene has CDR1 DFQATT and CDR2 SNEGSKA (reference sequence). V shed 7 bases and J 8 bases; nucleotides not matched to a gene: 3. CDR3: CSVPGGTQYF. In nucleotides, the CDR3 is TGCAGTGTCCCGGGGGGTACGCAGTATTTT.

This clonotype was detected ten times or more. CDR3 sequence: CASGPRFAGGETQYF. CDR3 nucleotide sequence: TGTGCCAGCGGACCTAGGTTTGCGGGAGGAGAGACCCAGTACTTC. The rearrangement links TRBV6-6 to TRBJ2-5; 8 positions agree with TRBD2. CDR1 is MNHNY and CDR2 is SVGAGI in the germline V gene (reference sequence). J was trimmed by 4 bases and V by 8 bases; bases with no gene match: 12. This CDR3 has 15 amino acids.

This clonotype has a count of ten or more. This chain connects TRBV7-9 to TRBJ2-4; TRBD1 agrees at 7 bases. The ends lost 5 bases at V and 7 bases at J; junction bases unmatched: 11. Germline loops: CDR1 SEHNR, CDR2 FQNEAQ (reference sequence). There are 15 residues in the CDR3. CDR3 bases: TGTGCCAGCAGCCCATCGGGACAGTCGGGCAACATTCAGTACTTC. Its protein is CASSPSGQSGNIQYF.

The chain uses TRBV29-1 and TRBJ2-7, with 11 bases identical to TRBD1. The V and J ends lost 7 bases and 4 bases, in that order; junction bases with no gene match: 6. From germline, CDR1 is SQVTM and CDR2 ANQGSEA. This CDR3 contains 13 residues. Written as DNA, the CDR3 is TGCAGCGCGACTGGACAGGGGGCTTACGAGCAGTACTTC. Its protein is CSATGQGAYEQYF.

The rearrangement uses TRBV5-4 and TRBJ1-6; 9 positions agree with TRBD1. V lost 3 bases and J lost 9; bases outside the gene matches: 7. The germline V gene has CDR1 SGHNT and CDR2 YYREEE (reference sequence). The CDR3 is 15 amino acids. Written as DNA, the CDR3 is TGTGCCAGCAGCTCTGGGACAGGGTCTCGTTCACCCCTCCACTTT. It yields the protein CASSSGTGSRSPLHF.

The chain recombines TRBV20-1 with TRBJ2-3; possible D gene TRBD1, 5 bases. The CDR3 has 12 amino acids. Per germline, CDR1 DFQATT and CDR2 SNEGSKA (reference sequence). V was trimmed by 2 bases and J by 4 bases, leaving 7 bases between them. This CDR3 is CSARPRADTQYF. CDR3 nucleotide sequence: TGCAGTGCTAGACCCAGGGCAGATACGCAGTATTTT.

V gene TRBV9 combines with J gene TRBJ2-1; 9 nucleotides match TRBD2. CDR1 is SGDLS, CDR2 YYNGEE, per germline. The trim removed 1 base at V and 4 bases at J, leaving 3 bases unmatched. The CDR3 sequence is 15 residues long. The CDR3 DNA sequence: TGTGCCAGCAGCGTATCTAGCGGGGTGTACAATGAGCAGTTCTTC. It translates to CASSVSSGVYNEQFF.

There are many counts of this clonotype. The chain carries TRBV29-1 and TRBJ2-6; D gene uncertain. This CDR3 contains 17 residues. Germline loops: CDR1 SQVTM, CDR2 ANQGSEA. Trimming left V 6 bases short and J 2 bases short, with 20 bases between. The CDR3 DNA reads TGCAGCGTGTCTGTCTATTTTACGTCCCCTGGGGCCAACGTCCTGACTTTC. Protein product: CSVSVYFTSPGANVLTF.

This clonotype has only a few counts. The chain employs TRBV7-3 and TRBJ1-1; D is ambiguous. The V gene's germline CDR1 is SGHTA and CDR2 FQGTGA. The CDR3 is 13 residues long. CDR3 bases: TGTGCACTCCTTCCCCGAGGGAACACTGAAGCTTTCTTT. Translating gives CALLPRGNTEAFF.

This clonotype has a handful of counts. The chain links TRBV20-1 to TRBJ1-6; D is unresolved. CDR3 length equals 14 residues. Germline V gives CDR1 DFQATT, CDR2 SNEGSKA (reference sequence). Trimming cost V 0 bases and J 7 bases, with 10 bases left between them. DNA for the CDR3: TGCAGTGCTAGAGATCGGGGTCAAAATTCACCCCTCCACTTT. Translated: CSARDRGQNSPLHF.

The chain combines TRBV3-1 with TRBJ2-3; no clear D gene. CDR3 length: 13 residues. Trimming took off 0 bases at V and 6 bases at J, with 7 bases between the two ends. Germline V gene data show CDR1 as LGHDT and CDR2 as YNNKEL (reference sequence). In DNA form, the CDR3 reads TGTGCCAGCAGCCAAGAGGCTACCGATACGCAGTATTTT. It yields the protein CASSQEATDTQYF.

The chain recombines TRBV28 with TRBJ2-7; no definite D call. V lost 5 bases and J lost 3, with 11 bases in between. Germline CDR1 MDHEN, CDR2 SYDVKM. The CDR3 length is 13 residues. The CDR3 loop reads CASSPPADYEQYF. CDR3 DNA: TGTGCCAGCAGTCCCCCGGCGGACTACGAGCAGTACTTC.

Only a few counts were recorded for this clonotype. This rearrangement joins TRBV18 to TRBJ2-1, with TRBD2 matching over 10 bases. This CDR3 is 17 amino acids long. The germline V gene encodes CDR1 KGHSH and CDR2 LQKENI. V lost 6 bases to trimming and J lost 6 bases; unmatched junction nucleotides: 14. The chain's CDR3 is CASSIGPTSGALNEQFF. For the CDR3, the DNA is TGTGCCAGCTCTATTGGACCAACTAGCGGGGCCCTCAATGAGCAGTTCTTC. Full variable domain (missing parts from reference TRBV18 and TRBJ2-1): NAGVMQNPRHLVRRRGQEARLRCSPMKGHSHVYWYRQLPEEGLKFMVYLQKENIIDESGMPKERFSAEFPKEGPSILRIQQVVRGDSAAYFCASSIGPTSGALNEQFFGPGTRLTVL.

This clonotype appeared a few times. This sequence joins TRBV12-3 or TRBV12-4 and TRBJ1-6; the match to TRBD1 covers 10 bases. This CDR3 is built from 14 residues. The trim removed 8 bases at V and 8 bases at J, leaving 6 bases unmatched. The CDR3 DNA follows: TGTGCCAGCGGCCCGACAGGGGGCTATTCACCCCTCCACTTT. Encoded protein: CASGPTGGYSPLHF.

CDR3 loop: CASSPTTSYHVNEQFF. The CDR3 DNA is TGTGCCAGCAGCCCGACCACTAGCTATCACGTCAATGAGCAGTTCTTC. This rearrangement joins TRBV3-1 to TRBJ2-1; the D gene is possibly TRBD2 (6 bases). The CDR3 has 16 amino acids. V lost 4 bases and J lost 6, with 19 bases in between. CDR1 and CDR2 from the germline V gene are LGHDT and YNNKEL (reference sequence).

This clonotype was detected only a few times. V gene TRBV19 combines with J gene TRBJ2-4; TRBD1 might be the D (5 bases). This CDR3 comprises 14 residues. Trimming shortened V by 3 bases and J by 8 bases, and 14 bases separated the two germline ends. The V gene's germline CDR1 is LNHDA and CDR2 SQIVND (reference sequence). CDR3 loop: CASSIGSGIHIQYF. CDR3 coding DNA: TGTGCCAGTAGTATTGGGTCAGGGATCCACATTCAGTACTTC.

The table lists this clonotype with a few counts. This sequence joins TRBV7-8 and TRBJ1-2; 11 nucleotides match TRBD1. This CDR3 is built from 16 residues. Trimming took 2 bases from V and 7 from J; bases not matched to a gene: 9. Germline V gene lookup returns CDR1 SGHVS and CDR2 FQNEAQ. CDR3 sequence reads: CASSLYRTGGDGGYTF. Here the CDR3 DNA reads TGTGCCAGCAGCTTATACAGGACAGGGGGCGATGGTGGCTACACCTTC.

This clonotype was observed a few times. V usage is TRBV6-2 or TRBV6-3 and J usage is TRBJ1-2; D perhaps matches TRBD1 (5 bases). Trimming stripped 5 bases from V and 3 bases from J, with 13 bases between. From germline, CDR1 is MNHEY and CDR2 SVGEGT. The CDR3 has 14 amino acids. The CDR3 DNA reads TGTGCCAGCAGTCTCGGAGGGGCGGACTATGGCTACACCTTC. Translating it yields CASSLGGADYGYTF.

This clonotype was seen a few times. V is TRBV19 and J is TRBJ2-1, with D uncertain. Trimming cost V 2 bases and J 0 bases, with 5 bases left between them. The CDR3 is 14 residues long. CDR1 LNHDA and CDR2 SQIVND come from the germline V gene (reference sequence). Here the CDR3 reads CASSILSSYNEQFF. The DNA of the CDR3 is TGTGCCAGTAGTATACTCAGCTCCTACAATGAGCAGTTCTTC.

This sequence joins TRBV6-1 and TRBJ1-1; possibly TRBD1 for D (6 bases). The ends were cut back, 4 bases at V and 5 bases at J, with 14 bases in the middle. Germline CDR1 is MNHNS and CDR2 is SASEGT. This CDR3 is built from 14 residues. The CDR3 sequence: CASSVPRQVTEAFF. The CDR3 DNA is TGTGCCAGCAGTGTCCCGAGACAGGTGACTGAAGCTTTCTTT.

The chain recombines TRBV30 with TRBJ1-2, with D hard to call. Trimming took 2 bases from V and 4 from J, leaving 11 bases between them. Per germline, CDR1 GTSNPN and CDR2 SVGIG (reference sequence). This CDR3 has 13 residues. CDR3 protein: CAWSTGAGYGYTF. CDR3 nucleotides: TGTGCCTGGAGTACGGGCGCGGGCTATGGCTACACCTTC.

This chain uses TRBV6-6 with TRBJ1-3; TRBD1 might be the D (5 bases). CDR3 length equals 16 residues. Trimming took 2 bases from V and 3 from J, leaving 14 bases between them. Germline V gene lookup returns CDR1 MNHNY and CDR2 SVGAGI (reference sequence). In DNA form, the CDR3 reads TGTGCCAGCAGTTACGTAGACTGGGGGAGTGGAAACACCATATATTTT. Translating gives CASSYVDWGSGNTIYF.